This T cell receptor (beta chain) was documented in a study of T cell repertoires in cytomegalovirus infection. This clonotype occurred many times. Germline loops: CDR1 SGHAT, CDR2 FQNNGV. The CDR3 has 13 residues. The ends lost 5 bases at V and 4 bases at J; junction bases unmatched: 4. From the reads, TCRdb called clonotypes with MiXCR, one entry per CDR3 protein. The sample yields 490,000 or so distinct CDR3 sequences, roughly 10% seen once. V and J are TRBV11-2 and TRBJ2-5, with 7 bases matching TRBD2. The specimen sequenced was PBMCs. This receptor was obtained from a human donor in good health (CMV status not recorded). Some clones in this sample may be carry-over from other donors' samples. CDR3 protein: CASSPGLGETQYF. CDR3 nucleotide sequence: TGTGCCAGCAGCCCCGGACTAGGAGAGACCCAGTACTTC.